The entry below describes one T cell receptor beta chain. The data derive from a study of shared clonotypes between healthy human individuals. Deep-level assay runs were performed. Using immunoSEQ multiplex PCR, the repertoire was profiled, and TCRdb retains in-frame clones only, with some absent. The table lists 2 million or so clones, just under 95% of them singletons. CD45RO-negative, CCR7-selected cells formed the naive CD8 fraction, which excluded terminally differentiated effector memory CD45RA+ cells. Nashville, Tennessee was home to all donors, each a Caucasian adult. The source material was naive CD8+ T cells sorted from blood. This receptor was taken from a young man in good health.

The CDR3 is CASSPGTSGLESPKQYF. In DNA form, the CDR3 reads TGTGCCAGCAGCCCCGGGACTAGCGGGCTGGAAAGTCCTAAGCAGTACTTC. The chain couples TRBV5-4 to TRBJ2-7, with 12 bases matching TRBD2. Trimming removed 4 bases from V and 8 bases from J; junction bases left unmatched: 16. This CDR3 contains 17 residues. CDR1 is SGHNT and CDR2 is YYREEE in the germline V gene (reference sequence).